This T cell receptor beta chain was obtained from a study of cytomegalovirus exposure and HLA in healthy donors. The study, taken as a whole, reports: Cytomegalovirus status, reportedly, was diagnosed with high specificity and sensitivity by the classifier.

Turning to this clone: What it binds is unknown.

PCR employed 60 Vbeta and 13 Jbeta primers. The data were produced by immunoSEQ multiplex PCR, yet TCRdb's version contains in-frame clones alone and is incomplete. This table holds approximately 220,000 clones, approximately 88% found once. The sequenced material came from PBMCs. The sequence was obtained from a boy aged 2 to 10 in good health and CMV-seronegative.

This CDR3 is CSASRETEAFF. The CDR3 nucleotides read TGCAGTGCTTCTCGGGAGACTGAAGCTTTCTTT. This chain connects TRBV20-1 to TRBJ1-1; D remains unclear. The CDR3 is 11 amino acids. Trimming pared 5 bases from V and 5 bases from J, leaving 9 bases between. CDR1 is DFQATT and CDR2 is SNEGSKA in the germline V gene (reference sequence).